The entry below gives a single TCR beta chain sequence along with its context. Its cognate antigen is unknown. V trimming: 3 bases; J trimming: 4 bases; junction bases outside the gene matches: 9. The CDR3 length is 16 residues. From germline, CDR1 is SGDLS and CDR2 YYNGEE. 13 Jbeta primers and 60 Vbeta primers were used for the PCR. The repertoire was sequenced with immunoSEQ multiplex PCR; TCRdb's copy has only in-frame clones and lacks some. Altogether about 180,000 clones are present, approximately 79% being singletons, with the ten largest covering roughly 0.64%. This record comes from a study of cytomegalovirus exposure and HLA in healthy donors. Study background: Genotyping showed around 80% of about 370 donors falling in the Caucasian-associated ancestry cluster. Study findings and constraints: Roughly uniform sequencing depth across donors was assumed, possibly incorrectly.

V usage is TRBV9 and J usage is TRBJ2-3; 9 nucleotides agree with TRBD2. This TCR derives from a middle-aged woman in good health and CMV-seronegative. The material sequenced was PBMCs. In DNA form, the CDR3 reads TGTGCCAGCAGCGCCGCCCGGAGCGGGAGGTCAGATACGCAGTATTTT. Protein sequence: CASSAARSGRSDTQYF.